Each of the 11 T cell receptor beta chains below was sequenced from the same sample in a study of cytomegalovirus exposure and HLA in healthy donors. Primers for the PCR totalled 60 Vbeta and 13 Jbeta. Using immunoSEQ multiplex PCR, the repertoire was profiled, and TCRdb retains in-frame clones only, with some absent. The data show 100,000 to 150,000 clones, roughly 80% seen once. The sample comprised PBMCs. These receptors were taken from a man aged 30 to 39 in good health and CMV-seropositive.

This clone was found a few times. The chain employs TRBV4-3 and TRBJ2-6; TRBD1 might be the D (6 bases). Between the trimmed V and J ends, which lost 0 bases and 3 bases, there was a span of 9 bases. The CDR3 length is 16 residues. From germline, CDR1 is LGHNA and CDR2 YSLEER. In DNA, the CDR3 is TGCGCCAGCAGCCAAGAACAGGGCCTTGGGGCCAACGTCCTGACTTTC. It is translated as CASSQEQGLGANVLTF.

The chain uses TRBV27 and TRBJ1-1, with D uncertain. Trimming left V 8 bases short and J 10 bases short, with 14 bases between. Germline V gene sequence: CDR1 MNHEY, CDR2 SMNVEV (reference sequence). The CDR3 runs to 11 residues. CDR3 amino acids: CASVSPPVAFF. DNA of the CDR3: TGTGCCAGCGTGTCCCCCCCGGTAGCTTTCTTT.

The chain has TRBV5-4 and TRBJ2-4; D may be TRBD2 (6 bases). Trimming stripped 0 bases from V and 8 bases from J, with 9 bases between. This CDR3 is built from 13 residues. CDR1 and CDR2 (germline): SGHNT, YYREEE (reference sequence). The CDR3 loop is CASSLVGGDIQYF. The CDR3 nucleotides are TGTGCCAGCAGCTTGGTCGGCGGGGACATTCAGTACTTC.

V is TRBV5-3 and J is TRBJ2-7, with D possibly being TRBD1 (6 bases). TRBV5-3 is marked as an open reading frame, function uncertain. The ends were cut back, 4 bases at V and 7 bases at J, with 9 bases in the middle. There are 11 residues in the CDR3. The CDR3 loop reads CARSPRGEQYF. CDR3 in DNA: TGTGCCAGAAGCCCAAGGGGGGAGCAGTACTTC.

V usage is TRBV5-5 and J usage is TRBJ2-1, with 8 bases fitting TRBD2. Germline lookup yields CDR1 SGHKS and CDR2 YYEKEE (reference sequence). Trimming cost V 4 bases and J 3 bases; bases outside gene matches: 3. The CDR3 sequence is 14 residues long. The CDR3: CASSPGTSYNEQFF. The CDR3 DNA follows: TGTGCCAGCAGCCCCGGGACTAGCTACAATGAGCAGTTCTTC. Supplemented by reference TRBV5-5 and TRBJ2-1, the full variable domain reads DAGVTQSPTHLIKTRGQQVTLRCSPISGHKSVSWYQQVLGQGPQFIFQYYEKEERGRGNFPDRFSARQFPNYSSELNVNALLLGDSALYLCASSPGTSYNEQFFGPGTRLTVL.

This clone has only one observation. The genes are TRBV29-1 and TRBJ1-2; maybe TRBD1 (5 bases). V was clipped by 4 bases and J by 8 bases, with 11 bases between them. The CDR3 consists of 11 residues. Germline CDR1 reads SQVTM; CDR2 reads ANQGSEA. CDR3 coding DNA: TGCAGCGTTGTGAGCAGGGAAGGCTACACCTTC. Translated: CSVVSREGYTF. The full variable domain, its missing parts supplied by reference TRBV29-1 and TRBJ1-2, is SAVISQKPSRDICQRGTSLTIQCQVDSQVTMMFWYRQQPGQSLTLIATANQGSEATYESGFVIDKFPISRPNLTFSTLTVSNMSPEDSSIYLCSVVSREGYTFGSGTRLTVV.

CDR3 sequence reads: CSVWTEQETQYF. Here the CDR3 DNA reads TGCAGCGTTTGGACAGAACAAGAGACCCAGTACTTC. This chain uses TRBV29-1 with TRBJ2-5, with D possibly TRBD1 on 6 matching bases. Germline V gene data show CDR1 as SQVTM and CDR2 as ANQGSEA. The CDR3 is 12 residues long. The V and J ends lost 5 bases and 2 bases respectively, with 9 bases between them.

The chain recombines TRBV7-2 with TRBJ2-3; TRBD1 agrees at 9 bases. Losses at the gene ends were 1 base for V and 5 bases for J; bases not matched to a gene: 7. CDR1 SGHTA and CDR2 FQGNSA come from the germline V gene. This CDR3 is built from 16 residues. The CDR3 region has the DNA TGTGCCAGCAGCTTAGGATTACAGGGGGCTGTAGATACGCAGTATTTT. It encodes CASSLGLQGAVDTQYF.

The genes are TRBV18 and TRBJ2-1; 7 nucleotides match TRBD2. Trimming cost V 2 bases and J 5 bases; bases outside gene matches: 6. This CDR3 comprises 15 residues. Germline CDR1 KGHSH, CDR2 LQKENI. The CDR3 loop reads CASSPFTSENNEQFF. The CDR3 DNA reads TGTGCCAGCTCACCATTCACTAGCGAGAACAATGAGCAGTTCTTC.

The V call is TRBV9, the J call TRBJ2-7; TRBD1 matches 8 bases. The CDR3 extends over 15 amino acids. The V gene's germline CDR1 is SGDLS and CDR2 YYNGEE. The ends lost 3 bases at V and 1 base at J; junction bases unmatched: 6. The CDR3 loop reads CASSEGTGWSYEQYF. The CDR3, as DNA: TGTGCCAGCAGCGAGGGGACAGGTTGGTCCTACGAGCAGTACTTC.

The chain combines TRBV30 with TRBJ1-5; D possibly corresponds to TRBD1 (5 bases). This CDR3 spans 12 amino acids. Germline CDR1 reads GTSNPN; CDR2 reads SVGIG (reference sequence). V lost 5 bases to trimming and J lost 6 bases, with 11 bases between them. CDR3 sequence (DNA): TGTGCCTGGTCCGCGGGGGGTCAGCCCCAGCATTTT. It codes for CAWSAGGQPQHF.